The next 22 T cell receptor beta chains were all read from a single sample in a study of blood T cell repertoires in COVID-19. The table came from immunoSEQ multiplex PCR; TCRdb's copy has only in-frame clones and leaves some out. The profile covers 110,000 or so clones, with around nine tenths appearing a single time and 8% to 9.5% taken by the ten largest. The sequencing input was peripheral blood. All receptors derive from a woman aged 70 to 79 who had recovered from COVID-19.

This clone has just one count. The chain is built from TRBV28 and TRBJ2-7; TRBD1 matches at 11 bases. The CDR3 runs to 16 residues. V gave up 2 bases and J gave up 7 bases; unmatched junction bases: 10. Germline V gene lookup returns CDR1 MDHEN and CDR2 SYDVKM. Here the CDR3 DNA reads TGTGCCAGCAGTTTACTCCCAGGACAGGGGGCGGGAGAGCAGTACTTC. Translating it yields CASSLLPGQGAGEQYF.

V and J are TRBV7-9 and TRBJ1-1; 8 bases are a match to TRBD1. This CDR3 is 12 amino acids long. Germline loops: CDR1 SEHNR, CDR2 FQNEAQ (reference sequence). J was trimmed by 8 bases and V by 5 bases; bases with no gene match: 4. The CDR3 loop reads CASSPTGAEAFF. The CDR3, as DNA: TGTGCCAGCAGCCCGACAGGGGCCGAAGCTTTCTTT.

This chain joins TRBV29-1 and TRBJ2-7; 8 nucleotides agree with TRBD2. After removal of 5 bases from V and 5 bases from J, the junction contained 11 bases not matched to a gene. Germline V gene sequence: CDR1 SQVTM, CDR2 ANQGSEA. The CDR3 has 14 amino acids. CDR3 sequence (DNA): TGCAGCGTTCCCGGGCCGGGGGGGCGGAACGAGCAGTACTTC. Residues: CSVPGPGGRNEQYF.

The chain has TRBV4-3 and TRBJ1-3, with D maybe TRBD1 (5 bases). CDR1 is LGHNA and CDR2 is YSLEER in the germline V gene. Trimming took off 0 bases at V and 1 base at J, with 10 bases between the two ends. The CDR3 spans 16 residues. CDR3 bases: TGCGCCAGCAGCCAAGAAGTGGCAGGGTCTGGAAACACCATATATTTT. It specifies CASSQEVAGSGNTIYF.

The chain couples TRBV6-5 to TRBJ2-3; tentatively, D is TRBD2 (6 bases). V dropped 7 bases and J dropped 3 bases, with 11 bases sitting between them. Germline V gene sequence: CDR1 MNHEY, CDR2 SVGAGI. The CDR3 totals 13 residues. The chain's CDR3 is CASTSDGTDTQYF. In DNA, the CDR3 is TGTGCCAGCACTAGCGACGGAACAGATACGCAGTATTTT.

This rearrangement joins TRBV10-1 to TRBJ2-4, with D unclear. The V gene lost 0 bases and the J gene lost 3 bases, with 6 bases spanning the gap. Germline CDR1 is WNHNN and CDR2 is SYGVQD (reference sequence). The CDR3 consists of 14 residues. CDR3 loop: CASSESRVKNIQYF. CDR3 DNA: TGCGCCAGCAGTGAGTCTCGAGTCAAAAACATTCAGTACTTC.

This sequence joins TRBV6-5 and TRBJ1-1; D might be TRBD1 (5 bases). Germline CDR1 and CDR2: MNHEY and SVGAGI. The CDR3 covers 14 residues. Deletions cut 2 bases from V and 6 bases from J, with 13 bases between. The CDR3 DNA reads TGTGCCAGCAGTTACACCGGACAAGGGCCTGAAGCTTTCTTT. As protein: CASSYTGQGPEAFF.

This clone appeared a few times. This sequence joins TRBV25-1 and TRBJ1-3; no definite D call. The ends were cut back, 0 bases at V and 4 bases at J, with 10 bases in the middle. Germline CDR1 reads MGHDK; CDR2 reads SYGVNS. CDR3 length equals 15 residues. The CDR3 loop reads CASSEYSLQGNTIYF. As DNA, the CDR3 is TGTGCCAGCAGTGAATACTCGTTACAAGGAAACACCATATATTTT.

This clone has just one count. V and J are TRBV5-6 and TRBJ2-1, with 14 bases lining up with TRBD2. Germline V lookup: CDR1 SGHDT, CDR2 YYEEEE. Trimming at V came to 0 bases and at J to 7 bases, leaving 3 bases not matched to a gene. The CDR3 is made up of 16 amino acids. For the CDR3, the DNA is TGTGCCAGCAGCTTGGCGGGGACTAGCGGGGGTAATGAGCAGTTCTTC. It translates to CASSLAGTSGGNEQFF.

A few counts support this clone. The chain employs TRBV11-2 and TRBJ1-2; no firm D call. CDR3 size: 12 residues. The V end lost 6 bases, the J end lost 4 bases, and 9 bases lay between the germline ends. The germline CDR1 and CDR2 sequences are SGHAT and FQNNGV. This CDR3 reads CASSTEIYGYTF. The CDR3, as DNA: TGTGCCAGCAGTACGGAGATCTATGGCTACACCTTC. The variable domain in full, with the rest retrieved from reference TRBV11-2 and TRBJ1-2, is EAGVAQSPRYKIIEKRQSVAFWCNPISGHATLYWYQQILGQGPKLLIQFQNNGVVDDSQLPKDRFSAERLKGVDSTLKIQPAKLEDSAVYLCASSTEIYGYTFGSGTRLTVV.

V usage is TRBV5-1 and J usage is TRBJ2-2; 9 bases fit TRBD1. Germline assignment: CDR1 SGHRS and CDR2 YFSETQ. The CDR3 consists of 15 residues. With V trimmed by 0 bases and J by 6 bases, 3 bases remained unmatched. This chain's CDR3 is CASSLGGQGSGELFF. For the CDR3, the DNA is TGCGCCAGCAGCTTGGGTGGACAGGGGTCCGGGGAGCTGTTTTTT.

The chain combines TRBV28 with TRBJ1-5, with D unresolved. Germline assignment: CDR1 MDHEN and CDR2 SYDVKM. This CDR3 contains 14 residues. V shed 2 bases and J shed 2 bases, with 7 bases lying between them. The CDR3 sequence is CASSLIIGNQPQHF. CDR3 DNA sequence: TGTGCCAGCAGTTTAATTATAGGCAATCAGCCCCAGCATTTT.

The V call is TRBV19, the J call TRBJ1-2, with no clear D. CDR1 is LNHDA, CDR2 SQIVND, per germline (reference sequence). The CDR3 length is 14 residues. The V gene lost 3 bases and the J gene lost 7 bases, with 15 bases spanning the gap. Here the CDR3 reads CASSIAGFEVGYTF. The CDR3 nucleotides are TGTGCCAGTAGTATTGCGGGGTTCGAGGTTGGCTACACCTTC.

The CDR3 sequence is CSVEAGTHAYEQYF. The CDR3 DNA reads as TGCAGCGTTGAAGCCGGGACTCACGCCTACGAGCAGTACTTC. This chain joins TRBV29-1 and TRBJ2-7, with a possible D match to TRBD2 (6 bases). The ends were cut back, 1 base at V and 2 bases at J, with 12 bases in the middle. The CDR3 consists of 14 residues. Germline values: CDR1 SQVTM, CDR2 ANQGSEA.

The chain uses TRBV19 and TRBJ2-7; 8 bases align to TRBD1. Trimming removed 1 base from V and 1 base from J; junction bases left unmatched: 0. Germline V lookup: CDR1 LNHDA, CDR2 SQIVND (reference sequence). The CDR3 contains 14 residues. The CDR3 DNA sequence: TGTGCCAGTAGTATAGGGACAGGGTCCTACGAGCAGTACTTC. Translating it yields CASSIGTGSYEQYF. Complete variable domain (other parts from reference TRBV19 and TRBJ2-7): DGGITQSPKYLFRKEGQNVTLSCEQNLNHDAMYWYRQDPGQGLRLIYYSQIVNDFQKGDIAEGYSVSREKKESFPLTVTSAQKNPTAFYLCASSIGTGSYEQYFGPGTRLTVT.

The V gene is TRBV18, the J gene TRBJ1-1; the D is unclear. The CDR3 loop spans 13 amino acids. Per the germline V gene, CDR1 is KGHSH and CDR2 is LQKENI. The V end was cut by 3 bases, the J end by 3 bases, with 8 bases between. CDR3 sequence (DNA): TGTGCCAGCTCACCGGAGAGGGACACTGAAGCTTTCTTT. This gives the protein CASSPERDTEAFF.

The chain uses TRBV24-1 and TRBJ2-2; no clear D. Germline-derived CDR1 and CDR2 are KGHDR and SFDVKD. CDR3 size: 15 residues. Trimming stripped 0 bases from V and 6 bases from J, with 10 bases between. The CDR3 reads CATSDLQSRPGELFF. CDR3 DNA sequence: TGTGCCACCAGTGATTTGCAAAGCCGCCCCGGGGAGCTGTTTTTT.

The V call is TRBV5-4, the J call TRBJ1-1; 9 bases agree with TRBD1. Looked up from germline, CDR1 is SGHNT and CDR2 is YYREEE (reference sequence). This CDR3 is built from 15 residues. Trimming at V came to 4 bases and at J to 3 bases, leaving 7 bases not matched to a gene. CDR3 sequence reads: CASSHPDRGDTEAFF. In nucleotides, the CDR3 is TGTGCCAGCAGCCACCCCGACAGGGGGGACACTGAAGCTTTCTTT.

The chain uses TRBV4-3 and TRBJ2-5; 10 bases agree with TRBD1. The CDR3 is 14 residues long. The V gene end was trimmed by 4 bases and the J gene end by 5 bases; junction bases not matched to a gene: 4. Germline CDR1 and CDR2: LGHNA and YSLEER. CDR3 loop: CASSPGQGRETQYF. CDR3 DNA sequence: TGCGCCAGCAGCCCGGGACAGGGGAGGGAGACCCAGTACTTC.

This clone was picked up one time. This chain joins TRBV6-6 and TRBJ1-6, with D unresolved. Germline CDR1 is MNHNY and CDR2 is SVGAGI (reference sequence). The CDR3 is 16 amino acids. V lost 6 bases and J lost 1, with 13 bases in between. CDR3 nucleotides: TGTGCCAGCAGCCCCACAGTGCAGTCCTATAATTCACCCCTCCACTTT. Translation gives CASSPTVQSYNSPLHF.

In its sample, this clone was seen a few times. The chain employs TRBV7-9 and TRBJ2-7; 10 bases are shared with TRBD2. V trimming: 4 bases; J trimming: 5 bases; junction bases outside the gene matches: 11. The CDR3 is 16 amino acids. Germline values: CDR1 SEHNR, CDR2 FQNEAQ (reference sequence). The CDR3 loop reads CASSSPDSGRADEQYF. The CDR3 DNA reads as TGTGCCAGCAGCTCCCCGGACAGCGGGAGGGCCGACGAGCAGTACTTC.

V and J are TRBV19 and TRBJ2-6; 9 nucleotides agree with TRBD2. CDR3 length: 16 residues. J was trimmed by 3 bases and V by 4 bases; bases with no gene match: 4. Germline CDR1 and CDR2: LNHDA and SQIVND (reference sequence). The CDR3 nucleotides are TGTGCCAGTAGTAGCGGGGGGGCCGTTGGGGCCAACGTCCTGACTTTC. It codes for CASSSGGAVGANVLTF.